Here is one TCR beta chain with its context. This clonotype has at least ten counts. It lacks a known antigen. It has no much larger one-base neighbor in the sample; base qualities were not kept. The data belong to a study of T cells in Graves' hyperthyroidism and ophthalmopathy (dated by TCRdb to between 2017 and 2020). Background for the entire study: Peripheral blood was sampled at the time of initial diagnosis, prior to any treatment. The paper reports TCR Vbeta CDR3 sequencing of roughly 140 peripheral blood samples: 40 or so ophthalmopathy, under 80 hyperthyroidism and around 17 progressor patients. The roughly 94 discovery patients were randomly divided into training and test sets at a 7:3 ratio. Thyroid tissue and blood T-cell repertoires from roughly six Graves' hyperthyroidism patients were also compared in the study. To identify TCR V-J signatures that set the groups apart, the researchers used a discovery cohort of 100 patients, made up of 40 to 45 with Graves' ophthalmopathy and about 55 with stable Graves' hyperthyroidism. Following sampling, methimazole starting at 30 mg daily was given to hyperthyroidism patients, and high-dose intravenous methylprednisolone was given to ophthalmopathy patients. Prospective prediction of ophthalmopathy was tested in an independent validation cohort consisting of roughly 20 hyperthyroidism patients and 15 to 17 patients who later progressed to ophthalmopathy.

TCR beta CDR3 regions were amplified from RNA transcripts. The TCR CDR3 was subjected to a first round of RT-PCR using the HTBI primer set and the Qiagen OneStep RT-PCR kit. A second multiplex PCR round built the libraries, followed by size selection and purification. The libraries were sequenced on an Illumina HiSeq2000 using paired-end 100 bp reads. The published analysis was carried out like this. SOAPnuke was used to process the raw data, removing reads that contained adapters or uncalled bases, had a mean Phred below 15, or lacked an exact match to the constant primer or identifier. High-quality paired reads were merged using COPE v1.2.5, and each unique nucleotide sequence was defined as a clonotype. MiTCR v1.1 was used to align clonotypes to the IMGT TRBV, TRBD and TRBJ reference segments. The analysis was restricted to V-J combinations with a frequency above 0.0001, which together covered 99% to 99.2% of the repertoires. A TCS score was defined as the ratio of F50 (clonal expansion) to E x V (chaos), with BLOSUM62-based TCRdist applied between CDR3 peptides within each V-J. Welch's t-statistics and random forest reduced several hundred V-J features to around 14, which were used in a naive Bayes classifier (R e1071). TCRdb took the public reads, trimmed them with fastp at Q25, ran MiXCR for clone calling and kept in-frame beta chains. Entries are consolidated by CDR3 protein sequence, retaining the most common genes and DNA. These V and J calls derive from TCRdb rather than the authors' analysis. The sample table records about 260,000 distinct CDR3 sequences; under 30% of these occur just once. The ten largest account for approximately 30% of the sample.

Hyperthyroidism patients were newly diagnosed, with disease duration under 2 months, and aged 18 to 65 years. Any patient with an uncontrolled infection, another autoimmune disease, pregnancy or lactation was excluded. Clinical symptoms, serum thyroxine and TRAb, thyroid ultrasound, and orbital computed tomography formed the basis for the diagnoses. For progressor patients, blood was drawn at the first diagnosis of hyperthyroidism, before any ophthalmopathy symptoms had appeared. PBMCs were isolated from roughly 10 ml of fresh peripheral blood by Ficoll-Paque density gradient centrifugation. Patients classed as progressors first received a Graves' hyperthyroidism diagnosis and then went on to develop ophthalmopathy during follow-up. Total RNA was extracted with Trizol reagent, and quality was checked on an Agilent 2100 Bioanalyzer. The CDR3 holds 14 amino acids from the cysteine to the phenylalanine. Only CDR3 DNA remains: 42 bases, in frame from the first base. The germline V gene (reference sequence) provides CDR1 LNHNV and CDR2 YYDKDF. The junction shows trimming of 0 bases on V and 4 bases on J, plus 7 bases between the germline ends.

The study at large found these results: During validation, the model predicted progression to ophthalmopathy a median of approximately 6.5 months ahead of onset, with 60% to 71% sensitivity and 72.22% specificity. Most expanded thyroid clonotypes (frequency above 0.001) were also found in blood, which suggests that blood repertoires may mirror thyroid immune responses. Ophthalmopathy was separated from stable hyperthyroidism by a 13 V-J signature model, with approximately 89% sensitivity and about 81% specificity obtained in cross-validation and 80%/75% obtained in testing. No statistical method was used to set the sample size in advance, and investigators knew the group allocation.

The receptor was derived from a man in his forties with Graves' hyperthyroidism that later progressed to Graves' ophthalmopathy. The chain links TRBV15 with TRBJ1-3; the D gene identity is not certain. Sequencing was carried out using blood. Read as DNA, the sequence is TGTGCCACCAGCAGAGAAGGGCGGGGAAACACCATATATTTT. Its product reads: CATSREGRGNTIYF.